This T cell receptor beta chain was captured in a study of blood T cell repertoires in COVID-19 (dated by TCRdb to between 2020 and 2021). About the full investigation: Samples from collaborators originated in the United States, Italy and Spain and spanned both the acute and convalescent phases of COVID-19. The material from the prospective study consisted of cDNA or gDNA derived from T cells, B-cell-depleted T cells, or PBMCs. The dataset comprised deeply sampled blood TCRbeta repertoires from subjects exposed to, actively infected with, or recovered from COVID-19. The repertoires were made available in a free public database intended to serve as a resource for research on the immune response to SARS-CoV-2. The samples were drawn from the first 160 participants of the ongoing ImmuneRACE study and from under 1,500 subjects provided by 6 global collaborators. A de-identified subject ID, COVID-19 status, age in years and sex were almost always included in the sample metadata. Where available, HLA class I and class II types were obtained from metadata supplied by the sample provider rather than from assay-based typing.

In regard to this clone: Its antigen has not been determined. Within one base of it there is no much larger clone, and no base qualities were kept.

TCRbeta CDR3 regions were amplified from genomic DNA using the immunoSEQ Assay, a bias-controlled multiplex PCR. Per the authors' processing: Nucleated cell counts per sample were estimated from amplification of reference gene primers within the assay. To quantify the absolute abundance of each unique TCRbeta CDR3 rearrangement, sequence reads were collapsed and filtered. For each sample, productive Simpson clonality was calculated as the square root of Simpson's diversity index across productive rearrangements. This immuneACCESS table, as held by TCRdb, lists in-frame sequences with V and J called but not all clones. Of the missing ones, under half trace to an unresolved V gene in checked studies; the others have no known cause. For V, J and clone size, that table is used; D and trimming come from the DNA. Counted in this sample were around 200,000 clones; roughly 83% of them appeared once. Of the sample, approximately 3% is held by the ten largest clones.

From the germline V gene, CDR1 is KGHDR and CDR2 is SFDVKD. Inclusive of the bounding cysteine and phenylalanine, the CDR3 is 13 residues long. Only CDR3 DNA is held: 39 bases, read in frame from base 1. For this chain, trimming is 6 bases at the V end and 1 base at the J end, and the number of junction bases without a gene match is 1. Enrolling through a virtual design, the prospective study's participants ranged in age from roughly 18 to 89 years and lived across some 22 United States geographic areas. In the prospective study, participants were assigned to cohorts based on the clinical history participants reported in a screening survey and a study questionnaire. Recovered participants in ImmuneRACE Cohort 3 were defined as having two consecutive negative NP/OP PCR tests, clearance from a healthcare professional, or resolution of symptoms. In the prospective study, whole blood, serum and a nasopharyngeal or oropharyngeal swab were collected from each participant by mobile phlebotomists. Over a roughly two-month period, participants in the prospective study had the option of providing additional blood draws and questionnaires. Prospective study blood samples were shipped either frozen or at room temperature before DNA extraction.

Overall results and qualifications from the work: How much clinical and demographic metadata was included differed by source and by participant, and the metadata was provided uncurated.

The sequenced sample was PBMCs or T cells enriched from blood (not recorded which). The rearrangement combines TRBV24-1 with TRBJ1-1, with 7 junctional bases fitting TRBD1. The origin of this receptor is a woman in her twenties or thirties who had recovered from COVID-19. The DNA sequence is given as TGTGCCACCAGTCGACAGGGGAACACTGAAGCTTTCTTT. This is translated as CATSRQGNTEAFF.